This is a list of T cell receptor beta chains from one sample in a study of radiotherapy plus CTLA-4 blockade in lung cancer. Data came from immunoSEQ multiplex PCR; TCRdb stores just in-frame clones and leaves some out. The table includes 57,000 or so clones, 60% to 85% detected once. The specimen was peripheral blood, collected from a patient treated with radiotherapy plus ipilimumab. The origin of the receptors is a human donor with non-small cell lung cancer who had a complete response to radiotherapy plus ipilimumab. Both conserved end residues are trimmed from each CDR3. A D gene is named only where the DNA matches it firmly.

J gene,V gene,CDR3 length,D gene,CDR3 protein
TRBJ2-2,TRBV18,13,-,ASSPRTVSAGELF
TRBJ1-5,TRBV27,15,TRBD1,ASSLRSRDRGNQPQH
TRBJ1-2,TRBV7-2,10,TRBD1,ASSPHRGGYT
TRBJ2-3,TRBV2,13,TRBD2,ASSRLAGGSDTQY
TRBJ2-2,TRBV9,14,TRBD2,ASSSTSGRVTGELF
TRBJ1-2,TRBV6-4,11,TRBD1,ASSGGQNYGYT
TRBJ1-4,TRBV7-2,12,-,ASSLAHENEKLF
TRBJ1-5,TRBV18,14,-,ASSPLRAEAYQPQH
TRBJ1-3,TRBV23-1,12,-,ASSQSPAGNTIY
TRBJ2-3,TRBV30,11,-,AWSRDGPDTQY
TRBJ2-6,TRBV15,18,TRBD1,ATSKLGATGGSGGANVLT
TRBJ2-3,TRBV10-3,15,TRBD2,AITGTSGGARTDTQY
TRBJ2-1,TRBV18,14,TRBD1,ASSPVGGLSYNEQF
TRBJ2-3,TRBV30,14,TRBD2,AWAAERGAGTDTQY
TRBJ1-3,TRBV19,12,TRBD1,ASSLRTGGNTIY
TRBJ1-2,TRBV27,11,-,ASSYGRSFGYT
TRBJ2-3,TRBV7-8,12,-,ASTFEGNTDTQY
TRBJ2-1,TRBV9,13,TRBD2,ASSVVGGAYNEQF
TRBJ2-1,TRBV11-3,16,TRBD2,ASSQGTSAKSSYNEQF
TRBJ1-2,TRBV28,12,TRBD1,ASSRPGQGVGYT
TRBJ2-3,TRBV18,11,-,ASSPGLTDTQY
TRBJ1-1,TRBV5-1,12,TRBD1,ASSDRAGNTEAF
TRBJ1-1,TRBV5-4,12,TRBD1,ASSPGQGDTEAF
TRBJ1-3,TRBV12-5,10,-,ASGLSGNTIY
TRBJ1-1,TRBV14,10,-,ASSQARGEAF
TRBJ1-5,TRBV2,14,TRBD1,ASSEFDRASNQPQH
TRBJ2-4,TRBV2,11,-,ASTTPAKNIQY
TRBJ2-1,TRBV5-1,13,-,ASSLGPESYNEQF
TRBJ2-2,TRBV5-4,14,-,ASSPPGARNTGELF
TRBJ2-5,TRBV18,11,-,ASSPLAEETQY
TRBJ1-5,TRBV2,13,-,ASTLQGLSGQPQH
TRBJ1-4,TRBV6-5,12,TRBD1,ASSRGQGTEKLF
TRBJ1-6,TRBV14,13,TRBD1,ASSPQAGQGLTLH
TRBJ1-2,TRBV9,13,TRBD1,ASSVYRGMGHGYT
TRBJ2-3,TRBV7-2,16,-,ASSLEGPGTEGPDTQY
TRBJ1-1,TRBV11-2,12,-,ASSPTGPRGGAF
TRBJ1-5,TRBV6-5,13,-,ASWGTGQREGPQH
TRBJ2-5,TRBV5-4,12,-,ASSLVANQETQY
TRBJ2-6,TRBV12-5,14,-,ASGLGGTSGANVLT
TRBJ1-4,TRBV2,12,TRBD1,ASTHRGRSEKLF
TRBJ1-3,TRBV18,14,-,ASSLELRLSGNTIY
TRBJ2-5,TRBV5-1,11,-,ASSRPGQETQY
TRBJ2-3,TRBV10-3,10,-,AISADRGTQY